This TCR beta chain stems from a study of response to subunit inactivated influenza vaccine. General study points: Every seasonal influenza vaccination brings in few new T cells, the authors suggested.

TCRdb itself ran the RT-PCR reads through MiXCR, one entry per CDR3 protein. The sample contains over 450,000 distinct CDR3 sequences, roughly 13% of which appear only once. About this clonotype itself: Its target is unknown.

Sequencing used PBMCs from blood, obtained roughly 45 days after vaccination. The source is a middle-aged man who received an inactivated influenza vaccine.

As DNA, the CDR3 is TGTGCCAGCAGTTTGTCGGCCAGGGTCGGCAATGAGCAGTTCTTC. Translation: CASSLSARVGNEQFF. V usage is TRBV28 and J usage is TRBJ2-1; D is possibly TRBD1 (5 bases). V shed 3 bases and J shed 6 bases, with 15 bases lying between them. Germline loops: CDR1 MDHEN, CDR2 SYDVKM. This CDR3 is 15 amino acids long.